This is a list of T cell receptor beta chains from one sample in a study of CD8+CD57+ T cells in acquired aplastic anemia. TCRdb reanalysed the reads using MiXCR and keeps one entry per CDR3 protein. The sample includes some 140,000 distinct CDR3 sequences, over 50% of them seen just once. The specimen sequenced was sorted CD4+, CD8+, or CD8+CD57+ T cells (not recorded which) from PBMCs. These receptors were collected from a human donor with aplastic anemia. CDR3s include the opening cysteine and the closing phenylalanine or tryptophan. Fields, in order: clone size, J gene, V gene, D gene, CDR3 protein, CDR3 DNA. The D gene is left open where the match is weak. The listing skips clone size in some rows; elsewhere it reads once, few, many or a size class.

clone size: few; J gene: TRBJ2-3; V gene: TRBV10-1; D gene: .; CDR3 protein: CASSESNPDTQYF; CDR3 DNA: TGCGCCAGCAGTGAGTCGAATCCTGATACGCAGTATTTT
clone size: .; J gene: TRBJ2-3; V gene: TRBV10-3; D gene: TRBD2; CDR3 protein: CAISESGRETQYF; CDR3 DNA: TGTGCCATCAGTGAGTCAGGGCGGGAGACGCAGTATTTT
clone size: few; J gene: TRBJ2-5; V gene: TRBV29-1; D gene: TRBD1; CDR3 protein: CSVRTGTQYF; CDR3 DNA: TGCAGCGTTCGGACAGGGACCCAGTACTTC
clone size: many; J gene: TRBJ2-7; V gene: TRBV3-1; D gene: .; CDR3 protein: CASSPGWVLYEQYF; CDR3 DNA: TGTGCCAGCAGCCCTGGGTGGGTCTTATACGAGCAGTACTTC
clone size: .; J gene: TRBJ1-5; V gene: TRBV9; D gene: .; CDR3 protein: CASSVVEGGNQPQHF; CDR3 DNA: TGTGCCAGCAGCGTAGTGGAGGGGGGCAATCAGCCCCAGCATTTT
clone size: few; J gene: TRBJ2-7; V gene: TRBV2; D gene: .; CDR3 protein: CASSEPGEGSYEQYF; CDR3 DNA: TGTGCCAGCAGTGAACCAGGGGAGGGGTCCTACGAGCAGTACTTC
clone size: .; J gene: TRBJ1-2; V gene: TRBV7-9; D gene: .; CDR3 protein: CASSPGGYTF; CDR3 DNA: TGTGCCAGCAGCCCCGGGGGGTACACCTTC
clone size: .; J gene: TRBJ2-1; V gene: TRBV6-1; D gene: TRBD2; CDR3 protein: CASSEIGGGRYNEQFF; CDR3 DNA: TGTGCCAGCAGTGAAATCGGGGGGGGCCGGTACAATGAGCAGTTCTTC
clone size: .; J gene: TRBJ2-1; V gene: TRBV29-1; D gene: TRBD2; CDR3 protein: CSLQAGGHNEQFF; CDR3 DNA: TGCAGCCTACAAGCGGGGGGGCACAATGAGCAGTTCTTC
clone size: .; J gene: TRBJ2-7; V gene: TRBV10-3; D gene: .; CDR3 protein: CAIRDQVDTRYF; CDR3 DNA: TGTGCCATCAGGGACCAAGTCGACACGCGGTACTTC
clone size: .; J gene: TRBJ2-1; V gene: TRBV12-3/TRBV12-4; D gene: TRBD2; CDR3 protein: CASSYGGGSGNEQFF; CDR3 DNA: TGTGCCAGCAGTTACGGAGGCGGGAGCGGTAATGAGCAGTTCTTC
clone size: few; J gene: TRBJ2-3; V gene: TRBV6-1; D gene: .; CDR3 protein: CASGSLVGPVRDTQYF; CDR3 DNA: TGTGCCAGCGGGAGTCTTGTGGGGCCGGTAAGAGATACGCAGTATTTT
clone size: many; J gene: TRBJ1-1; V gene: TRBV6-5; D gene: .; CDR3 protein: CASSYSLSTGRTEAFF; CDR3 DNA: TGTGCCAGCAGTTACTCCCTCAGTACAGGGCGGACTGAAGCTTTCTTT
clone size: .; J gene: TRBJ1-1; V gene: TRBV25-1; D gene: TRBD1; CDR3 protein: CASSDIFGGQTEAFF; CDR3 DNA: TGTGCCAGCAGTGATATTTTTGGGGGACAGACTGAAGCTTTCTTT
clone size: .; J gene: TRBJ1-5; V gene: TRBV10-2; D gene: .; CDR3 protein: CASSELTGNQPQHF; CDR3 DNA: TGCGCCAGCAGTGAGCTGACAGGAAATCAGCCCCAGCATTTT
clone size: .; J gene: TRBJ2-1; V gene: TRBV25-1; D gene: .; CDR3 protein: CASTSQGKGNEQFF; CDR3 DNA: TGTGCCAGCACGTCCCAGGGGAAAGGCAATGAGCAGTTCTTC
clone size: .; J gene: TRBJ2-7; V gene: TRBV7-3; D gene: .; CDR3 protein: CASSKGRPYEQYF; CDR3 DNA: TGTGCCAGCAGCAAGGGCCGACCTTACGAGCAGTACTTC
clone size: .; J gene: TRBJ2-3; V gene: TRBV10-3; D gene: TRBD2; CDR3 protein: CAISESDRELAGTTDTQYF; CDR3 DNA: TGTGCCATCAGTGAGTCAGACAGGGAACTAGCGGGGACCACAGATACGCAGTATTTT
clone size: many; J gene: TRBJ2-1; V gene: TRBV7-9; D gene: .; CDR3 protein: CASSEDPREQFF; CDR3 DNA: TGTGCCAGCAGCGAGGACCCAAGGGAGCAGTTCTTC
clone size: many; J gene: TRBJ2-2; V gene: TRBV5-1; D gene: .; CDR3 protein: CASSLARGSGELFF; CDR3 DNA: TGCGCCAGCAGCTTGGCCCGTGGATCCGGGGAGCTGTTTTTT
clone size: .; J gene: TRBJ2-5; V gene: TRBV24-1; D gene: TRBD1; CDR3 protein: CATSDRTGYQETQYF; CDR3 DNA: TGTGCCACCAGTGACCGGACAGGGTACCAAGAGACCCAGTACTTC
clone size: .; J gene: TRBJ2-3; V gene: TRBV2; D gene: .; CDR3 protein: CASASLTDTQYF; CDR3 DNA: TGTGCCAGCGCTTCTCTGACAGATACGCAGTATTTT
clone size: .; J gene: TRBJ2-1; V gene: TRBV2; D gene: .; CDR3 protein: CASSGTPYNEQFF; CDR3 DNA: TGTGCCAGCAGCGGGACTCCCTACAATGAGCAGTTCTTC
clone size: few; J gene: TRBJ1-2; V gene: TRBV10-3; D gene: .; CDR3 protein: CAISEGPGAPGYTF; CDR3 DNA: TGTGCCATCAGTGAAGGGCCGGGGGCCCCAGGCTACACCTTC
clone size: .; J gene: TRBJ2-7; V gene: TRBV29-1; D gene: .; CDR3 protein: CSVEDQGSSYEQYF; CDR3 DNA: TGCAGCGTTGAAGATCAGGGGTCGTCATACGAGCAGTACTTC
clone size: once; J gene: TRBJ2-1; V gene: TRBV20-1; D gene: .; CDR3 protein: CSARIQVNEQFF; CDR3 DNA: TGCAGTGCTAGGATACAGGTCAATGAGCAGTTCTTC
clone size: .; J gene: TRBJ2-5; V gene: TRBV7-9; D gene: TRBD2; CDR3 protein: CASSKLAGGPRKTQYF; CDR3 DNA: TGTGCCAGCAGCAAACTAGCGGGGGGGCCTCGAAAGACCCAGTACTTC
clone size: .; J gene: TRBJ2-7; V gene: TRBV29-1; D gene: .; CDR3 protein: CSVNPGTNREQYF; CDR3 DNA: TGCAGCGTCAACCCCGGGACAAATCGCGAGCAGTACTTC
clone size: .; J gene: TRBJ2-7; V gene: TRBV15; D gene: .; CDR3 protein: CATSLGGRKEQYF; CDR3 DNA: TGTGCCACCAGCCTAGGGGGGAGGAAAGAGCAGTACTTC
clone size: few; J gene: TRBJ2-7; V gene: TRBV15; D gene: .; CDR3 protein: CATSRDRQESHEQYF; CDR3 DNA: TGTGCCACCAGCAGAGATCGACAGGAAAGTCACGAGCAGTACTTC
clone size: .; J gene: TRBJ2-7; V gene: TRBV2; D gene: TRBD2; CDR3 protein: CASRRLAGVEEQYF; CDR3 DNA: TGTGCCAGCCGGCGACTAGCGGGAGTGGAAGAGCAGTACTTC
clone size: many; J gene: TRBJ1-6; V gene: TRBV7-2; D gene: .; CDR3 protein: CASSLDLAKNSPLHF; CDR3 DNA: TGTGCCAGCAGCTTAGATTTGGCAAAGAATTCACCCCTCCACTTT
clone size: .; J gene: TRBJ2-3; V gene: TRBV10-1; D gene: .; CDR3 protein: CASSERGVTSSTDTQYF; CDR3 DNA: TGCGCCAGCAGTGAGAGGGGAGTCACCTCTAGCACAGATACGCAGTATTTT
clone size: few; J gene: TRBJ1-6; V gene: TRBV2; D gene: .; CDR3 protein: CASSEGNSPLHF; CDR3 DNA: TGTGCCAGCAGTGAAGGAAATTCACCCCTCCACTTT
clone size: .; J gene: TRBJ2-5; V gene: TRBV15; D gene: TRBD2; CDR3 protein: CATSSPGLAGKAETQYF; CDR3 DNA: TGTGCCACCAGCAGCCCGGGGCTAGCGGGGAAGGCGGAGACCCAGTACTTC
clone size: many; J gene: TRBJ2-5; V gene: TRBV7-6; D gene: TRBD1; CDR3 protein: CASGETGEFRETQYF; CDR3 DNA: TGTGCCAGCGGGGAGACAGGGGAGTTTCGGGAGACCCAGTACTTC
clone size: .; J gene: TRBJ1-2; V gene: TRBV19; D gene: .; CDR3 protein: CASSKTGSNYGYTF; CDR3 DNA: TGTGCCAGTAGTAAAACAGGGTCCAACTATGGCTACACCTTC
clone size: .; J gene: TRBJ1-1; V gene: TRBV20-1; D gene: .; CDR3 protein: CSARRQVNTEAFF; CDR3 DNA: TGCAGTGCTAGAAGGCAGGTGAACACTGAAGCTTTCTTT
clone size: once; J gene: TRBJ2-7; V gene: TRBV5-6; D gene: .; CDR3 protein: CASSPIGRPYEQYF; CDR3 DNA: TGTGCCAGCAGCCCGATAGGCCGGCCCTACGAGCAGTACTTC
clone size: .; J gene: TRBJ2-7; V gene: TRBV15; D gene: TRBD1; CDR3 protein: CATSRSRQGAIGHEQYF; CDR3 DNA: TGTGCCACCAGCAGATCTCGACAGGGGGCCATCGGCCACGAGCAGTACTTC
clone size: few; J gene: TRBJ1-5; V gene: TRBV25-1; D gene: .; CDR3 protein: CASSDRVFKSNQPQHF; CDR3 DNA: TGTGCCAGCAGTGACAGGGTTTTTAAAAGCAATCAGCCCCAGCATTTT